Presented here are 15 T cell receptor beta chains from one specimen sequenced in a study of siplizumab effects on memory and regulatory T cells. The protocol was immunoSEQ multiplex PCR, while the TCRdb copy is restricted to in-frame clones and leaves out a portion. The sample comprises approximately 100,000 clones, approximately 90% of which are singletons, and 0.65% to 0.8% rests with the top ten. The material sequenced was Tregs sorted from blood. The receptors here all came from a human donor in good health.

The chain joins TRBV6-5 to TRBJ1-2; a possible D gene is TRBD1 (5 bases). The CDR3 consists of 15 residues. V lost 7 bases and J lost 4, with 19 bases in between. The germline CDR1 and CDR2 sequences are MNHEY and SVGAGI. This CDR3 reads CASKFGARTSYGYTF. Written as DNA, the CDR3 is TGTGCCAGCAAATTTGGGGCCCGCACCTCCTATGGCTACACCTTC.

The chain combines TRBV7-3 with TRBJ2-1, with no clear D. The CDR3 has 11 amino acids. Germline V gene data show CDR1 as SGHTA and CDR2 as FQGTGA. V was cut by 8 bases and J by 6 bases, with 8 bases left in between. The CDR3 is CASGHSNEQFF. Here the CDR3 DNA reads TGTGCCAGCGGTCATAGCAATGAGCAGTTCTTC. The variable domain in full, completed from reference TRBV7-3 and TRBJ2-1, reads GAGVSQTPSNKVTEKGKYVELRCDPISGHTALYWYRQSLGQGPEFLIYFQGTGAADDSGLPNDRFFAVRPEGSVSTLKIQRTERGDSAVYLCASGHSNEQFFGPGTRLTVL.

The chain is built from TRBV27 and TRBJ2-7; TRBD2 aligns across 8 bases. CDR1 and CDR2 (germline): MNHEY, SMNVEV (reference sequence). After removal of 4 bases from V and 2 bases from J, the junction contained 7 bases not matched to a gene. CDR3 length: 15 residues. The CDR3 reads CASSSPGRGAYEQYF. The CDR3 DNA sequence: TGTGCCAGCAGTTCGCCGGGGCGGGGGGCCTACGAGCAGTACTTC.

V usage is TRBV11-2 and J usage is TRBJ2-7; TRBD1 is a possible D gene (7 bases). CDR3 length: 15 amino acids. Germline CDR1 is SGHAT and CDR2 is FQNNGV. V was cut by 5 bases and J by 2 bases, with 16 bases left in between. CDR3 loop: CASSPGGGRTYEQYF. CDR3 DNA: TGTGCCAGCAGCCCAGGGGGAGGTCGAACCTACGAGCAGTACTTC.

The V call is TRBV28, the J call TRBJ2-3, with D possibly matching TRBD2 (7 bases). CDR1 is MDHEN and CDR2 is SYDVKM in the germline V gene. V lost 5 bases, J lost 5 bases, and 17 bases lay in between. The CDR3 is 15 residues long. The CDR3 region has the DNA TGTGCCAGCAGTGGCGCGGGAGAGGGGGAAGATACGCAGTATTTT. This sequence encodes CASSGAGEGEDTQYF.

Details on this clone: Other nucleotide sequences in the sample specify the same CDR3. V usage is TRBV7-3 and J usage is TRBJ1-1; D not certain. V lost 3 bases and J lost 0, with 5 bases in between. Germline lookup yields CDR1 SGHTA and CDR2 FQGTGA. The CDR3 covers 13 residues. CDR3 nucleotides: TGTGCCAGCAGCTTCTCTATGAACACTGAAGCTTTCTTT. It specifies CASSFSMNTEAFF.

This chain uses TRBV19 with TRBJ2-3; the match to TRBD2 covers 14 bases. The CDR3 totals 17 residues. V lost 2 bases, J lost 6 bases, and 7 bases stayed unmatched. Germline V gene data show CDR1 as LNHDA and CDR2 as SQIVND (reference sequence). CDR3 protein: CASSIKTSGRARDTQYF. CDR3 bases: TGTGCCAGTAGTATAAAGACTAGCGGGAGGGCCAGGGATACGCAGTATTTT.

V is TRBV6-5 and J is TRBJ1-1; D gene ambiguous. CDR1 and CDR2 (germline): MNHEY, SVGAGI. The CDR3 runs to 14 residues. Trimming pared 5 bases from V and 0 bases from J, leaving 10 bases between. Here the CDR3 reads CASSRASMNTEAFF. Written as DNA, the CDR3 is TGTGCCAGCAGTCGAGCCTCCATGAACACTGAAGCTTTCTTT.

The J gene is TRBJ1-2, the V gene TRBV5-4; D uncertain. The CDR3 runs 14 residues. V was cut by 4 bases and J by 5 bases, with 15 bases left in between. Looked up from germline, CDR1 is SGHNT and CDR2 is YYREEE (reference sequence). CDR3 sequence (DNA): TGTGCCAGCAGCCCGAAAACAGAGAAATATGGCTACACCTTC. This gives the protein CASSPKTEKYGYTF. The variable domain in full, with the rest retrieved from reference TRBV5-4 and TRBJ1-2, is ETGVTQSPTHLIKTRGQQVTLRCSSQSGHNTVSWYQQALGQGPQFIFQYYREEENGRGNFPPRFSGLQFPNYSSELNVNALELDDSALYLCASSPKTEKYGYTFGSGTRLTVV.

The V and J genes are TRBV6-5 and TRBJ1-2, with a weak D call TRBD1 (6 bases). This CDR3 region has 13 residues. Per germline, CDR1 MNHEY and CDR2 SVGAGI. V gave up 6 bases and J gave up 7 bases, with 15 bases separating them. The CDR3 bases are TGTGCCAGCAGGGGAACAGGGACTCGTGGCTACACCTTC. Amino acid sequence: CASRGTGTRGYTF.

The rearrangement joins TRBV15 to TRBJ2-1; 13 nucleotides align to TRBD2. V shed 5 bases and J 7 bases; nucleotides not matched to a gene: 2. The length of the CDR3 is 14 residues. The germline gives CDR1 LNHNV, CDR2 YYDKDF (reference sequence). CDR3 sequence (DNA): TGTGCCACCAGCGGACTAGCGGGAGAGAATGAGCAGTTCTTC. Its translation: CATSGLAGENEQFF.

This chain connects TRBV27 to TRBJ1-3; D is perhaps TRBD1 (6 bases). The germline gives CDR1 MNHEY, CDR2 SMNVEV (reference sequence). Trimming took off 5 bases at V and 1 base at J, with 9 bases between the two ends. The CDR3 is 14 amino acids. The CDR3 DNA sequence: TGTGCCAGCAGTGTCACAGGGTCTGGAAACACCATATATTTT. The encoded protein is CASSVTGSGNTIYF.

The chain recombines TRBV6-1 with TRBJ2-7, with D possibly TRBD2 on 6 matching bases. The length of the CDR3 is 13 residues. The germline V gene has CDR1 MNHNS and CDR2 SASEGT. With 6 bases removed from V and 3 bases from J, the gap between germline ends came to 12 bases. The chain's CDR3 is CASSPREIYEQYF. Written as DNA, the CDR3 is TGTGCCAGCAGCCCTCGGGAGATCTACGAGCAGTACTTC.

The chain is built from TRBV15 and TRBJ2-7, with D unclear. Germline V lookup: CDR1 LNHNV, CDR2 YYDKDF (reference sequence). This CDR3 region has 13 residues. V was pared by 3 bases and J by 6 bases, with 12 bases between. CDR3 bases: TGTGCCACCAGCAGTAGGAACCTCGGCGAGCAGTACTTC. Amino acid sequence: CATSSRNLGEQYF.

The chain joins TRBV7-8 to TRBJ1-2, with a tentative D call TRBD1 (6 bases). Between the trimmed V and J ends, which lost 4 bases and 5 bases, there was a span of 20 bases. The CDR3 has 16 residues. Germline CDR1 SGHVS, CDR2 FQNEAQ. The CDR3 reads CASSSIRGGAGYGYTF. CDR3 coding DNA: TGTGCCAGCAGCTCGATCCGCGGGGGCGCGGGGTATGGCTACACCTTC.